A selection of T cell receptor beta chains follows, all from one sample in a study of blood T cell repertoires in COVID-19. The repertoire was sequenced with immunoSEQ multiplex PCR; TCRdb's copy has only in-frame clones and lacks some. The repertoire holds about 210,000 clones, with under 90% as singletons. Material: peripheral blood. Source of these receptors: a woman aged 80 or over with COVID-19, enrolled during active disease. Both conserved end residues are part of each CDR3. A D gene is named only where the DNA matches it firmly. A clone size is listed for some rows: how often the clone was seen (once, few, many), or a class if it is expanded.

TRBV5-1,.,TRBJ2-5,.,CASSLGPLQGEETQYF,TGCGCCAGCAGCTTGGGGCCCCTACAGGGTGAGGAGACCCAGTACTTC
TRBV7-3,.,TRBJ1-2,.,CASSLDRLDYGYTF,TGTGCCAGCAGCTTAGATCGGCTAGACTATGGCTACACCTTC
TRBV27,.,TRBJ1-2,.,CASQGGSLIYGYTF,TGTGCCAGCCAGGGAGGATCCCTCATTTATGGCTACACCTTC
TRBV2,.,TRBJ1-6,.,CASSEWADNSPLHF,TGTGCCAGCAGTGAGTGGGCCGATAATTCACCCCTCCACTTT
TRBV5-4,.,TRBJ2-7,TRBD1,CASSKDRGVGYEQYF,TGTGCCAGCAGTAAGGACAGGGGCGTCGGCTACGAGCAGTACTTC
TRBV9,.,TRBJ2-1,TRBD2,CASSGSGRALFF,TGTGCCAGCAGCGGGAGCGGGAGGGCCTTGTTCTTC
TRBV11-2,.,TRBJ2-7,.,CASSLGTSWYEQYF,TGTGCCAGCAGCTTGGGAACTAGCTGGTACGAGCAGTACTTC
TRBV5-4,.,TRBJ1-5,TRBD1,CASSRQGNNQPQHF,TGTGCCAGCAGCCGACAGGGGAACAATCAGCCCCAGCATTTT
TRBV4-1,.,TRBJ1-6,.,CASSQVTATNSPLHF,TGCGCCAGCAGCCAAGTGACAGCCACTAATTCACCCCTCCACTTT
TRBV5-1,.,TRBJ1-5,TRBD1,CASSQGQGGQPQHF,TGCGCCAGCAGCCAGGGACAGGGAGGCCAGCCCCAGCATTTT
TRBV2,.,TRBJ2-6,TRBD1,CASKRRAGQGLSGANVLTF,TGTGCCAGCAAGAGGCGGGCTGGACAGGGGCTCTCTGGGGCCAACGTCCTGACTTTC
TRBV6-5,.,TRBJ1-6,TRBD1,CASRSGTGWTPLHF,TGTGCCAGCAGGTCCGGGACAGGGTGGACACCCCTCCACTTT
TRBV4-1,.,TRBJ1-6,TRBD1,CASRTWDSSYNSPLHF,TGCGCCAGCAGAACCTGGGACAGCTCCTATAATTCACCCCTCCACTTT
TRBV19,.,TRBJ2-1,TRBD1,CASDRGWNNEQFF,TGTGCCAGCGACAGGGGATGGAATAATGAGCAGTTCTTC
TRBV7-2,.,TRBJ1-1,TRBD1,CASSWDRVTEAFF,TGTGCCAGCAGCTGGGACAGGGTCACTGAAGCTTTCTTT
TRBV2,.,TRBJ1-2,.,CASSNSRQSNYGYTF,TGTGCCAGCAGTAACTCACGACAGTCTAACTATGGCTACACCTTC
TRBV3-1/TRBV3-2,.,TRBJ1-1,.,CASSQEQVNTEAFF,TGTGCCAGCAGCCAAGAGCAGGTGAACACTGAAGCTTTCTTT
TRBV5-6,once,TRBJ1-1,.,CASSFPGAGGGAFF,TGTGCCAGCAGCTTCCCCGGGGCCGGGGGGGGAGCTTTCTTT
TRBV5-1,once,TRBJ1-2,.,CASSLDLSGARNGYTF,TGCGCCAGCAGCTTGGACTTATCAGGGGCGAGGAATGGCTACACCTTC
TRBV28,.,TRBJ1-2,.,CASSVGVNYGYTF,TGTGCCAGCAGTGTCGGGGTTAACTATGGCTACACCTTC
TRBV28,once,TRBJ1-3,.,CASSPLQGGSGNTIYF,TGTGCCAGCAGCCCGCTACAGGGTGGGTCCGGAAACACCATATATTTT
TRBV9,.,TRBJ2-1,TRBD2,CASSVDYGGNHNEQFF,TGTGCCAGCAGCGTAGATTACGGGGGGAATCACAATGAGCAGTTCTTC
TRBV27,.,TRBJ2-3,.,CASNLGASSGTDTQYF,TGTGCCAGCAACTTAGGGGCCTCTAGCGGCACAGATACGCAGTATTTT
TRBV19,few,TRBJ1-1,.,CASSIGANTEAFF,TGTGCCAGTAGCATAGGGGCGAACACTGAAGCTTTCTTT
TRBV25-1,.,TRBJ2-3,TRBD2,CASSAPRGGWTDTQYF,TGTGCCAGCAGTGCCCCGCGGGGGGGGTGGACAGATACGCAGTATTTT
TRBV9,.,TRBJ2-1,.,CASSVASKEQNYNEQFF,TGTGCCAGCAGCGTAGCTTCCAAGGAACAGAACTACAATGAGCAGTTCTTC
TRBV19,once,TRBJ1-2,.,CASSTIRTRNRDPGYTF,TGTGCCAGTAGTACGATTCGGACCCGAAACAGGGATCCTGGCTACACCTTC
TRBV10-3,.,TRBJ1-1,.,CAISEGRGNTEAFF,TGTGCCATCAGTGAAGGACGGGGGAACACTGAAGCTTTCTTT
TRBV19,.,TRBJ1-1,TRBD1,CASSIGTGLNTEAFF,TGTGCCAGTAGTATAGGGACAGGCTTAAACACTGAAGCTTTCTTT
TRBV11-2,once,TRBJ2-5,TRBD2,CASSLAPPGGTETQYF,TGTGCCAGCAGCTTAGCCCCCCCGGGGGGGACAGAGACCCAGTACTTC
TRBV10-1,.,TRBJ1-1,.,CASSESRAGAPNTEAFF,TGCGCCAGCAGTGAGTCTAGGGCAGGGGCCCCGAACACTGAAGCTTTCTTT
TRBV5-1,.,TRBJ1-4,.,CASSLTATNEKLFF,TGCGCCAGCAGCTTGACAGCAACTAATGAAAAACTGTTTTTT
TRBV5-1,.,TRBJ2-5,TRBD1,CASSFDRGGETQYF,TGCGCCAGCAGCTTCGACAGGGGAGGAGAGACCCAGTACTTC
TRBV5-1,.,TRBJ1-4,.,CASSSGPEGEKLFF,TGCGCCAGCAGCTCGGGCCCGGAGGGTGAAAAACTGTTTTTT
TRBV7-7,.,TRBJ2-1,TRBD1,CASSTGAYNEQFF,TGTGCTAGCTCTACAGGGGCATACAATGAGCAGTTCTTC
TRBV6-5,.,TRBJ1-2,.,CASSSQGKGYTF,TGTGCCAGCAGTTCACAGGGTAAAGGCTACACCTTC
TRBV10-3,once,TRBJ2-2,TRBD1,CAISEPGTANTGELFF,TGTGCCATCAGTGAGCCCGGGACAGCTAACACCGGGGAGCTGTTTTTT
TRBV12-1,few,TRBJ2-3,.,CASSPRTSGPTDTQYF,TGTGCCAGCAGCCCAAGGACTAGCGGGCCGACAGATACGCAGTATTTT
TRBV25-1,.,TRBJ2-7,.,CASSGQQGWNEQYF,TGTGCCAGCAGTGGACAACAGGGATGGAACGAGCAGTACTTC
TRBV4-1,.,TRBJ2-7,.,CASSQDTGSPSTYEQYF,TGCGCCAGCAGCCAAGATACGGGTTCCCCCTCAACCTACGAGCAGTACTTC
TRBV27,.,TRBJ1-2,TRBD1,CATQRPGDREGYGYTF,TGTGCCACCCAGAGACCTGGGGACAGGGAGGGCTATGGCTACACCTTC
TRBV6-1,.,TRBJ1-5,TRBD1,CASSDLIRDSFNQPQHF,TGTGCCAGCAGTGACTTGATCCGGGACAGTTTCAATCAGCCCCAGCATTTT
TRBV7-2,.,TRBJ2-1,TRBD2,CASSSYAGVINEQFF,TGTGCCAGCAGCTCCTATGCGGGAGTGATTAATGAGCAGTTCTTC
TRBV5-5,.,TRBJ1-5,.,CASSPDRGNQPQHF,TGTGCCAGCAGCCCTGATCGAGGCAATCAGCCCCAGCATTTT
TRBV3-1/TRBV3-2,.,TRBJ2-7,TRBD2,CASSRTSGGRVEQYF,TGTGCCAGCAGCCGAACTAGCGGGGGGCGGGTCGAGCAGTACTTC
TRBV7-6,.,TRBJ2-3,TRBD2,CASSFGSGGPGVGTQYF,TGTGCCAGCAGCTTCGGTAGCGGGGGCCCGGGAGTGGGTACGCAGTATTTT
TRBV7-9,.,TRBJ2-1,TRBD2,CASSPAGGGRNEQFF,TGTGCCAGCAGCCCAGCCGGCGGGGGGCGGAATGAGCAGTTCTTC
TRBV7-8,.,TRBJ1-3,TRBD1,CASRQGARNTIYF,TGTGCCAGCAGACAGGGGGCAAGAAACACCATATATTTT
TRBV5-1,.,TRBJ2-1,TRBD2,CASSLGLALDEQFF,TGCGCCAGCAGTTTGGGACTAGCTCTCGATGAGCAGTTCTTC